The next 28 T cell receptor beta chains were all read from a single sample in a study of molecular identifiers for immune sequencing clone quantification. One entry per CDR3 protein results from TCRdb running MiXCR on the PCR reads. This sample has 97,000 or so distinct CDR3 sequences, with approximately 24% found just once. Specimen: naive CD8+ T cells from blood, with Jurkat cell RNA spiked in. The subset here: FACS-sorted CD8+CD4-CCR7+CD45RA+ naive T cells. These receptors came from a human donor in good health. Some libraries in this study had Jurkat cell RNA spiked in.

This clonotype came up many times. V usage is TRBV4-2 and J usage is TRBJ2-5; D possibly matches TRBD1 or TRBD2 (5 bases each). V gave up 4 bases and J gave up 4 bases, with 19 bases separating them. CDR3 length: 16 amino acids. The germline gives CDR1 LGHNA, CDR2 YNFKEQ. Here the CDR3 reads CASSPQELARGETQYF. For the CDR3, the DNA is TGTGCCAGCAGCCCACAGGAGCTAGCTAGAGGAGAGACCCAGTACTTC.

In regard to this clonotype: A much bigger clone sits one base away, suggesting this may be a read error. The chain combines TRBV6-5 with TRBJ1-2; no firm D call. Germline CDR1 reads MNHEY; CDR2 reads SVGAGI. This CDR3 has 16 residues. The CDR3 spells CASSSYLSGRNYDYTF. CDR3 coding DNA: TGTGCCAGCAGTTCATATCTATCCGGGAGGAACTATGACTACACCTTC.

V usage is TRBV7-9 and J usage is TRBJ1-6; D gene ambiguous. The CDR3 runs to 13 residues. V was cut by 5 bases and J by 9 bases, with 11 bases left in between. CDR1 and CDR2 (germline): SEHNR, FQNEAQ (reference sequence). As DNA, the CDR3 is TGTGCCAGCAGCCCCGCCCCCCCTTCACCCCTCCACTTT. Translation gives CASSPAPPSPLHF.

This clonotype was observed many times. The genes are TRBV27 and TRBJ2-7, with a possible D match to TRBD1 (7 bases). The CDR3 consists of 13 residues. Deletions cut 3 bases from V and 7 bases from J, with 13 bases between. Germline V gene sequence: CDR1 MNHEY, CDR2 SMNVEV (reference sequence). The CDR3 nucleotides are TGTGCCAGCAGTTTGCAGGGGGGTAGTGAGCAGTACTTC. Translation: CASSLQGGSEQYF.

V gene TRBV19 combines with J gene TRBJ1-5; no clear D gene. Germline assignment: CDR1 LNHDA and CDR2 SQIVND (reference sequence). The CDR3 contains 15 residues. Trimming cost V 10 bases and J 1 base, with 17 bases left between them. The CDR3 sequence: CATRVGRVSNQPQHF. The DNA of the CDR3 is TGTGCCACCCGGGTGGGAAGAGTGAGCAATCAGCCCCAGCATTTT. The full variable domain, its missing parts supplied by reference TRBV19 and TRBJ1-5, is DGGITQSPKYLFRKEGQNVTLSCEQNLNHDAMYWYRQDPGQGLRLIYYSQIVNDFQKGDIAEGYSVSREKKESFPLTVTSAQKNPTAFYLCATRVGRVSNQPQHFGDGTRLSIL.

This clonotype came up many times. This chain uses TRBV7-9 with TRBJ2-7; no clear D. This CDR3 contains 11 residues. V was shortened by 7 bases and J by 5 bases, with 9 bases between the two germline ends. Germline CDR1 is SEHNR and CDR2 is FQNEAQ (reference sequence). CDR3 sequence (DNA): TGTGCCAGCACCAGGTGGGACGAGCAGTACTTC. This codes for CASTRWDEQYF.

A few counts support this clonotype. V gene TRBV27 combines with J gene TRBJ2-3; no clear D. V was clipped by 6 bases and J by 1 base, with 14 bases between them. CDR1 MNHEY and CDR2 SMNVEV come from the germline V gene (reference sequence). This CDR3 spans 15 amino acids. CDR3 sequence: CASRSTPGRTDTQYF. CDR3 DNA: TGTGCCAGCAGATCAACCCCCGGCCGCACAGATACGCAGTATTTT.

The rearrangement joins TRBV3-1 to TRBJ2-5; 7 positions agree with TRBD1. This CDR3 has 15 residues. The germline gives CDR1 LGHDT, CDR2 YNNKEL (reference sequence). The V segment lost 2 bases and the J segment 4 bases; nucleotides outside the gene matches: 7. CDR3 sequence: CASSQLGTVRETQYF. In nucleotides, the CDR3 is TGTGCCAGCAGCCAACTCGGGACAGTTCGAGAGACCCAGTACTTC.

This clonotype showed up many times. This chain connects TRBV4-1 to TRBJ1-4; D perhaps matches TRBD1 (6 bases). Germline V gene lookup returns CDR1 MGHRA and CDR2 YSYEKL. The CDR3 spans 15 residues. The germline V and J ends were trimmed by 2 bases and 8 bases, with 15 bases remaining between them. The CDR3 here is CASSQFNRVGEKLFF. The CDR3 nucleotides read TGCGCCAGCAGCCAATTCAACAGGGTTGGGGAAAAACTGTTTTTT.

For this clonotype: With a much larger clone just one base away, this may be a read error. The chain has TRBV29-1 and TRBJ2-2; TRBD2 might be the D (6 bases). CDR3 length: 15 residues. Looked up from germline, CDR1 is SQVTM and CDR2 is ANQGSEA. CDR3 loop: CSVEGRARGTGGLFF. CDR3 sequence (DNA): TGCAGCGTTGAGGGGCGGGCGAGAGGGACCGGGGGGCTGTTTTTT.

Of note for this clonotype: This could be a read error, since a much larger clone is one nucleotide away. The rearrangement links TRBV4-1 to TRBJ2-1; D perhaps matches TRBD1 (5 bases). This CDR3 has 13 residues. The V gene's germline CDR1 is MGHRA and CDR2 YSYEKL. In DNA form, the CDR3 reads TGCGCCAGCCGCCAATTGGGGCCTAATGAGCAGTTCTTC. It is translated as CASRQLGPNEQFF.

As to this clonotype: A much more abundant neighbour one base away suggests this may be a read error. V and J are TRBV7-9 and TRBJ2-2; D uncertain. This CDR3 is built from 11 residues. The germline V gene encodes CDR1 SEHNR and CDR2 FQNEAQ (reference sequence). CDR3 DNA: TGTGCCAACAGCCCCGGTGGGGAGCTGTTTTTT. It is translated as CANSPGGELFF.

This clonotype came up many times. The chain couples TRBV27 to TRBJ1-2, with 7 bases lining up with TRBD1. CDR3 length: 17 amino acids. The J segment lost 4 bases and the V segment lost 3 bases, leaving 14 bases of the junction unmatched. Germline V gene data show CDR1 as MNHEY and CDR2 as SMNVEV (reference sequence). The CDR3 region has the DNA TGTGCCAGCAGTTTTACCCCCCGGACAGGAAGCCTCTATGGCTACACCTTC. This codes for CASSFTPRTGSLYGYTF.

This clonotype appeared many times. CDR3 residues: CASSSDDRYMNTEAFF. Written as DNA, the CDR3 is TGCGCCAGCAGCTCCGATGACAGATACATGAACACTGAAGCTTTCTTT. The chain combines TRBV5-1 with TRBJ1-1; perhaps TRBD1 as D (5 bases). The CDR3 contains 16 residues. In germline, CDR1 is SGHRS, CDR2 YFSETQ. Trimming took 3 bases from V and 0 from J, leaving 15 bases between them.

The CDR3: CSVEDLGDVQFF. CDR3 in DNA: TGCAGCGTTGAAGATCTTGGCGATGTGCAGTTCTTC. The chain uses TRBV29-1 and TRBJ2-1; D not certain. CDR1 SQVTM and CDR2 ANQGSEA come from the germline V gene. Trimming stripped 0 bases from V and 12 bases from J, with 12 bases between. The CDR3 is 12 amino acids.

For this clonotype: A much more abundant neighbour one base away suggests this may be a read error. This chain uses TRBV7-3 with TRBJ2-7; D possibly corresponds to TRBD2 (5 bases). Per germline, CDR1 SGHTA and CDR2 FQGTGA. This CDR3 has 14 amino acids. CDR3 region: CAGSSWTGSYEQYF. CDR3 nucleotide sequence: TGTGCCGGCAGCTCATGGACTGGTTCCTACGAGCAGTACTTC.

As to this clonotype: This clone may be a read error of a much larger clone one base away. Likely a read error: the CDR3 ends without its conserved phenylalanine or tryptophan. CDR3 protein: CASSFTGPGAPETQYL. For the CDR3, the DNA is TGTGCCAGCAGTTTTACCGGACCGGGGGCTCCAGAGACCCAGTACCTC. The chain couples TRBV12-3 or TRBV12-4 to TRBJ2-5; tentatively, D is TRBD1 or TRBD2 (6 bases each). V was clipped by 3 bases and J by 4 bases, with 18 bases between them. This CDR3 is built from 16 residues.

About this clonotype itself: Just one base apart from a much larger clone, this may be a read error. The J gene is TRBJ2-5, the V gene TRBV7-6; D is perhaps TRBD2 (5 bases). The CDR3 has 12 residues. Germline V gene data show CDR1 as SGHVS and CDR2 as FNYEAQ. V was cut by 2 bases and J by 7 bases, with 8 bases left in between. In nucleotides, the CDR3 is TGTGCCAGCAGCTTACTCGGAGGGACCCAGTACTTC. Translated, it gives CASSLLGGTQYF.

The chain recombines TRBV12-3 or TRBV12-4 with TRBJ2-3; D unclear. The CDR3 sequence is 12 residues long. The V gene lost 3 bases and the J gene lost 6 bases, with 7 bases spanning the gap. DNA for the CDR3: TGTGCCAGCAGTTTTTTGGGGGATACGCAGTATTTT. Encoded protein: CASSFLGDTQYF.

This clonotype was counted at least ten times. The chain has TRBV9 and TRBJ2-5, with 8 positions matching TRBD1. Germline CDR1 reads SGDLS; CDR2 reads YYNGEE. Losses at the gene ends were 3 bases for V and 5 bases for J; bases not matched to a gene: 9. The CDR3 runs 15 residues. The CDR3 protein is CASSGRTGNSETQYF. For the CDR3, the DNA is TGTGCCAGCAGCGGACGGACAGGGAACTCGGAGACCCAGTACTTC.

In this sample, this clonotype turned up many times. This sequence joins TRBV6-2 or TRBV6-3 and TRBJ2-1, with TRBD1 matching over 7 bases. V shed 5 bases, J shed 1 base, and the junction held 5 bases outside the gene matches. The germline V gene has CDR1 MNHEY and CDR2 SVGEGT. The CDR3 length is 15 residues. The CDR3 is CASSGQENSYNEQFF. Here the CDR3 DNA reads TGTGCCAGCAGTGGACAGGAGAATTCCTACAATGAGCAGTTCTTC.

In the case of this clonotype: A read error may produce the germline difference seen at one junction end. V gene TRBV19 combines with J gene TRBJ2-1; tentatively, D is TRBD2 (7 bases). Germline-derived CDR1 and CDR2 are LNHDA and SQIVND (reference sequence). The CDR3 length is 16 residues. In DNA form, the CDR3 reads TGTGCCAGTAGTATAGTAAGGGGGGGGGCCTACAATGAGCCGTTCTTC. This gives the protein CASSIVRGGAYNEPFF.

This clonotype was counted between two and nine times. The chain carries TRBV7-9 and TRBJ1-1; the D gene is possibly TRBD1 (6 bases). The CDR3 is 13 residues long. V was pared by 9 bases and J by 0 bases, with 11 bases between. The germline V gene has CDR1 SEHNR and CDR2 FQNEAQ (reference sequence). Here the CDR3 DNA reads TGTGCCAGTGGGGGGGGGCTGAACACTGAAGCTTTCTTT. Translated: CASGGGLNTEAFF. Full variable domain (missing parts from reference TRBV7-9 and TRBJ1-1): DTGVSQNPRHKITKRGQNVTFRCDPISEHNRLYWYRQTLGQGPEFLTYFQNEAQLEKSRLLSDRFSAERPKGSFSTLEIQRTEQGDSAMYLCASGGGLNTEAFFGQGTRLTVV.

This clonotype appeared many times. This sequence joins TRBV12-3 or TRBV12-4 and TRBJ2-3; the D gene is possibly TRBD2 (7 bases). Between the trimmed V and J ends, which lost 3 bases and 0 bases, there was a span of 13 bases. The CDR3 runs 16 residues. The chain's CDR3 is CASSFGAGASTDTQYF. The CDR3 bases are TGTGCCAGCAGTTTCGGGGCGGGGGCCAGCACAGATACGCAGTATTTT.

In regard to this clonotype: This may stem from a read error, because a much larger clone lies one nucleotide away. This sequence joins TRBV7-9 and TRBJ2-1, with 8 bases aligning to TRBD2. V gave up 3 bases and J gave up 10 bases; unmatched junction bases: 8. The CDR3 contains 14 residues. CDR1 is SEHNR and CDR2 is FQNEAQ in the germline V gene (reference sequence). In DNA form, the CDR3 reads TGTGCCAGCAGCTTCCCTGGGCGGGAGGTGGAGCAGTTCTTC. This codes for CASSFPGREVEQFF.

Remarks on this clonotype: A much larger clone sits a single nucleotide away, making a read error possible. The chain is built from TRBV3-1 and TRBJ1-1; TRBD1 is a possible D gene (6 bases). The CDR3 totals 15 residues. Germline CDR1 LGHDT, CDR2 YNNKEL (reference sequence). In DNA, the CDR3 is TGTGCCAACAGCCCGAGCAGGGGTGCCGTCACTGAAGCTTTCTTT. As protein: CANSPSRGAVTEAFF.

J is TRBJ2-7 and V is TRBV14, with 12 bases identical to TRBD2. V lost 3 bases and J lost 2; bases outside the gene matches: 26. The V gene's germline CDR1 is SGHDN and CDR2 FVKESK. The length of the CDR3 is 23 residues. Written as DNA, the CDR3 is TGTGCCAGCAGCCAGGGTCGGGACGTTTGGACTAGCGGGGATCTAGGGTATGCCTACGAGCAGTACTTC. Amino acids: CASSQGRDVWTSGDLGYAYEQYF.

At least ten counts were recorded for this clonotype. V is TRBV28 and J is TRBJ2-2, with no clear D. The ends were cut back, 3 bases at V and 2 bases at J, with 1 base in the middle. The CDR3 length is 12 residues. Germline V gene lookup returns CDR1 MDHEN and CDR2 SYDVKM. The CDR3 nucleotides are TGTGCCAGCAGTTTCAACACCGGGGAGCTGTTTTTT. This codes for CASSFNTGELFF.